Each of the 10 T cell receptor beta chains below was sequenced from the same sample in a study of chemoradiotherapy in HPV16-positive cancers. Assay: immunoSEQ multiplex PCR; the TCRdb copy retains only in-frame clones and omits some. The table records 4,000 to 6,000 clones, roughly 79% of them present only once. The source was tumor tissue, collected from a patient who underwent chemoradiotherapy. The receptors originated from a human donor with HPV-associated anogenital cancer.

The CDR3 spells CASSLASSGRDTQYF. CDR3 bases: TGTGCCAGCAGCTTAGCGTCTAGCGGGAGGGATACGCAGTATTTT. The J gene is TRBJ2-3, the V gene TRBV11-2; 11 nucleotides agree with TRBD2. In germline, CDR1 is SGHAT, CDR2 FQNNGV. V lost 1 base, J lost 6 bases, and 3 bases stayed unmatched. CDR3 length: 15 residues.

J is TRBJ2-5 and V is TRBV6-5, with 12 nucleotides matching TRBD2. Germline CDR1 is MNHEY and CDR2 is SVGAGI. The CDR3 extends over 16 amino acids. Trimming at V came to 0 bases and at J to 2 bases, leaving 1 base not matched to a gene. The CDR3: CASSYSGTSGQETQYF. DNA for the CDR3: TGTGCCAGCAGTTACTCCGGGACTAGCGGGCAAGAGACCCAGTACTTC.

The gene calls are TRBV28 and TRBJ2-7, with TRBD2 identical over 10 bases. Germline-derived CDR1 and CDR2 are MDHEN and SYDVKM. The CDR3 consists of 16 residues. The V and J ends lost 4 bases and 1 base, in that order; junction bases with no gene match: 7. The CDR3: CASSSLAGGGSYEQYF. CDR3 nucleotides: TGTGCCAGCAGTTCGTTAGCGGGAGGTGGATCCTACGAGCAGTACTTC.

The chain employs TRBV5-5 and TRBJ1-1; no clear D gene. This CDR3 spans 14 amino acids. Looked up from germline, CDR1 is SGHKS and CDR2 is YYEKEE (reference sequence). V dropped 4 bases and J dropped 4 bases, with 14 bases sitting between them. CDR3 region: CASSLLREGTEAFF. Written as DNA, the CDR3 is TGTGCCAGCAGCCTCCTCCGGGAGGGCACTGAAGCTTTCTTT. The full variable domain, with the rest looked up from reference TRBV5-5 and TRBJ1-1, is DAGVTQSPTHLIKTRGQQVTLRCSPISGHKSVSWYQQVLGQGPQFIFQYYEKEERGRGNFPDRFSARQFPNYSSELNVNALLLGDSALYLCASSLLREGTEAFFGQGTRLTVV.

The chain links TRBV10-3 to TRBJ1-3; TRBD1 might be the D (5 bases). CDR3 length: 17 amino acids. The germline gives CDR1 ENHRY, CDR2 SYGVKD. V was shortened by 8 bases and J by 0 bases, with 20 bases between the two germline ends. The DNA for the CDR3 is TGTGCCATCTGGGACGAGGAGGGGCAGCACTCTGGAAACACCATATATTTT. It codes for CAIWDEEGQHSGNTIYF.

This chain uses TRBV5-6 with TRBJ2-7; a weak D match, TRBD2 (5 bases). The CDR3 has 14 amino acids. Germline CDR1 SGHDT, CDR2 YYEEEE. Deletions cut 1 base from V and 6 bases from J, with 14 bases between. CDR3 nucleotides: TGTGCCAGCAGCTTGCCTCAACTAGGGCTCGAGCAGTACTTC. This gives the protein CASSLPQLGLEQYF.

This clone occurred once. This chain connects TRBV2 to TRBJ2-6; the D gene is possibly TRBD2 (5 bases). Germline lookup yields CDR1 SNHLY and CDR2 FYNNEI. This CDR3 contains 15 residues. Trimming took 8 bases from V and 0 from J, leaving 11 bases between them. CDR3 bases: TGTGCCAGCGGAGGACGGCGCTCTGGGGCCAACGTCCTGACTTTC. It yields the protein CASGGRRSGANVLTF.

The J gene is TRBJ1-1, the V gene TRBV19; the match to TRBD1 covers 8 bases. Germline V gene lookup returns CDR1 LNHDA and CDR2 SQIVND (reference sequence). This CDR3 has 15 amino acids. V shed 3 bases and J 4 bases; nucleotides not matched to a gene: 7. CDR3 residues: CASSIQGQASTEAFF. Here the CDR3 DNA reads TGTGCCAGTAGTATTCAGGGACAGGCAAGCACTGAAGCTTTCTTT.

The genes are TRBV7-9 and TRBJ1-2, with 8 bases matching TRBD1. The CDR3 runs 14 residues. The V segment lost 4 bases and the J segment 4 bases; nucleotides outside the gene matches: 5. CDR1 and CDR2 (germline): SEHNR, FQNEAQ (reference sequence). CDR3 loop: CASSSQTGAYGYTF. DNA for the CDR3: TGTGCCAGCAGCTCTCAGACAGGGGCCTATGGCTACACCTTC.

The gene calls are TRBV4-2 and TRBJ2-5; D is possibly TRBD1 (8 bases). The germline V gene has CDR1 LGHNA and CDR2 YNFKEQ. The CDR3 totals 21 residues. The germline V and J ends were trimmed by 1 base and 9 bases, with 36 bases remaining between them. CDR3 DNA sequence: TGTGCCAGCAGCCAAGTATTGGTGACAGGGGATTTAGCGGGTCCCCCAAGATCCCAGTACTTC. Residues: CASSQVLVTGDLAGPPRSQYF.